This is a list of T cell receptor beta chains from one sample in a study of CD8 T cells in Susac syndrome. In TCRdb, the immunoSEQ multiplex PCR reads were re-called with MiXCR into one record per CDR3 protein. The data show 78,000 or so distinct CDR3 sequences, 85% to 95% seen once. Sample: CD8+ T cells from PBMCs. The receptors here all came from a human donor with multiple sclerosis. Each CDR3 is given with its conserved first and last residue. A D gene is named only where the DNA matches it firmly.

J gene | D gene | CDR3 length | V gene | CDR3 protein | CDR3 DNA
TRBJ1-2 | TRBD1 | 15 | TRBV7-9 | CASSFSTGGDDGYTF | TGTGCCAGCAGCTTTTCGACAGGGGGAGATGATGGCTACACCTTC
TRBJ2-1 | TRBD1 | 15 | TRBV7-8 | CASSSGTGTNNEQFF | TGTGCCAGCAGCTCCGGGACAGGGACGAACAATGAGCAGTTCTTC
TRBJ2-7 | TRBD2 | 18 | TRBV3-1 | CASSPGIAGDLSSYEQYF | TGTGCCAGCAGCCCGGGAATAGCGGGGGACCTGAGCTCCTACGAGCAGTACTTC
TRBJ2-5 | TRBD1 | 13 | TRBV5-1 | CASRWTGQETQYF | TGCGCCAGCAGATGGACAGGGCAAGAGACCCAGTACTTC
TRBJ2-7 | NA | 12 | TRBV6-6 | CASRATGDEQYF | TGTGCCAGCAGGGCGACAGGAGACGAGCAGTACTTC
TRBJ1-2 | NA | 11 | TRBV20-1 | CSPGPWGGYTF | TGCAGCCCGGGCCCCTGGGGTGGCTACACCTTC
TRBJ2-7 | NA | 14 | TRBV30 | CAWSVVTSTYEQYF | TGTGCCTGGAGTGTAGTGACGTCGACCTACGAGCAGTACTTC
TRBJ2-7 | TRBD1 | 16 | TRBV4-3 | CASSHDSGTGNDEQYF | TGCGCCAGCAGCCACGATTCCGGGACAGGGAACGACGAGCAGTACTTC
TRBJ1-2 | NA | 15 | TRBV7-8 | CASSQSPREGYGYTF | TGTGCCAGCAGTCAAAGCCCCAGGGAAGGCTATGGCTACACCTTC
TRBJ2-1 | TRBD1 | 15 | TRBV27 | CASSQGALGAREQFF | TGTGCCAGCAGTCAGGGGGCCCTAGGGGCTAGGGAGCAGTTCTTC
TRBJ2-1 | NA | 16 | TRBV7-8 | CASSLGRAFSYNEQFF | TGTGCCAGCAGCTTGGGCCGTGCCTTTTCCTACAATGAGCAGTTCTTC
TRBJ2-1 | NA | 16 | TRBV19 | CASSIGERLLYNEQFF | TGTGCCAGTAGTATAGGAGAACGACTCCTCTACAATGAGCAGTTCTTC
TRBJ1-5 | NA | 15 | TRBV30 | CAWSGRGPRDQPQHF | TGTGCCTGGAGCGGCAGGGGTCCCCGGGATCAGCCCCAGCATTTT
TRBJ1-1 | TRBD1 | 12 | TRBV12-3/TRBV12-4 | CASSYGQGEAFF | TGTGCCAGCAGTTACGGACAGGGCGAAGCTTTCTTT
TRBJ2-5 | NA | 17 | TRBV14 | CASSGRVVGVGYETQYF | TGTGCCAGCAGCGGACGAGTAGTAGGGGTTGGATATGAGACCCAGTACTTC
TRBJ2-5 | NA | 15 | TRBV4-3 | CASSQVMRPQETQYF | TGCGCCAGCAGCCAAGTGATGAGGCCCCAAGAGACCCAGTACTTC
TRBJ1-4 | NA | 14 | TRBV12-3/TRBV12-4 | CASSFRPTNEKLFF | TGTGCCAGCAGTTTTCGCCCAACTAATGAAAAACTGTTTTTT